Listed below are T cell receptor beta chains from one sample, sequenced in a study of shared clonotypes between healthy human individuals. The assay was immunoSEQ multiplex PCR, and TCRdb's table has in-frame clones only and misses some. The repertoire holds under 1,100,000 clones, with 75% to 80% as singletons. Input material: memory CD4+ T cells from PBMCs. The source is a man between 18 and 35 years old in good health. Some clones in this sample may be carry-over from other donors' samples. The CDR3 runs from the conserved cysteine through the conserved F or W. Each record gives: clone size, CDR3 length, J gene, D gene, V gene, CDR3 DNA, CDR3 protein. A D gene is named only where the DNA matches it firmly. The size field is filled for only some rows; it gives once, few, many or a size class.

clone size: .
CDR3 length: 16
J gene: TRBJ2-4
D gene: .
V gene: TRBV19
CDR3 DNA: TGTGCCAGTAGTGTTACAAGCCCACTAGCCAAAAACATTCAGTACTTC
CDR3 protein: CASSVTSPLAKNIQYF

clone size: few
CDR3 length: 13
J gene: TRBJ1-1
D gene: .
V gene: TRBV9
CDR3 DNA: TGTGCCAGCAGTGTCGACAGACACACTGAAGCTTTCTTT
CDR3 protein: CASSVDRHTEAFF

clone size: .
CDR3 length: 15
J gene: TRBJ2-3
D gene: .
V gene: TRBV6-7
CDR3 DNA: TGTGCCAGCAGTTCTCGGACAGTACTCACAGATACGCAGTATTTT
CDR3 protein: CASSSRTVLTDTQYF

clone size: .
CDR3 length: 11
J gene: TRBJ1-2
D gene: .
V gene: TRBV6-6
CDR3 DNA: TGTGCCAGCCAAGTTCGGGGGGGCTACACCTTC
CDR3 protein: CASQVRGGYTF

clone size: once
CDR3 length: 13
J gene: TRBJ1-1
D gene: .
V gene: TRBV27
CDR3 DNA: TGTGCCAGCAGCAAGGGAGGGGGCACTGAAGCTTTCTTT
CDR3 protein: CASSKGGGTEAFF

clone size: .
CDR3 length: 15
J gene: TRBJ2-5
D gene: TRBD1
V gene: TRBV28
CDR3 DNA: TGTGCCAGCAGTACAGGGGGGACAAGTGGGGAGACCCAGTACTTC
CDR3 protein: CASSTGGTSGETQYF

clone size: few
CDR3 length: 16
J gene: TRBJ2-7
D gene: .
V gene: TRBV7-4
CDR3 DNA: TGTGCCAGCAGCTTAAAGGTGGGATTGATACCCTACGAGCAGTACTTC
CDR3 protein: CASSLKVGLIPYEQYF

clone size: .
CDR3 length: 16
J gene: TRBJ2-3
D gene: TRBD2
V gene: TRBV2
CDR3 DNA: TGTGCCAGCAGTGCAGCGGGAGGTCGTGGCACAGATACGCAGTATTTT
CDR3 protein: CASSAAGGRGTDTQYF

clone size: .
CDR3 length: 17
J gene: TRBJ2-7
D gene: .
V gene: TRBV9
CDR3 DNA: TGTGCCAGCAGCCACCCCTTGGGCGGGGCCAGCTCCTACGAGCAGTACTTC
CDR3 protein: CASSHPLGGASSYEQYF

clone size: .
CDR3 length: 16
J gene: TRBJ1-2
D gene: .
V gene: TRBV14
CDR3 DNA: TGTGCCAGCAGCCAAACCTTTGACAGCCTGATTTATGGCTACACCTTC
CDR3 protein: CASSQTFDSLIYGYTF

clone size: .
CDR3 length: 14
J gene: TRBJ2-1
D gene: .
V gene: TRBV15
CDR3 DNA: TGTGCCACCAGCAGAATCTCAGGGGCCAATGAGCAGTTCTTC
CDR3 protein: CATSRISGANEQFF

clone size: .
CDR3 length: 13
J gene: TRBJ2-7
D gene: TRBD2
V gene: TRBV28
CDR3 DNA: TGTGCCAGTTCGTCGGGGGGTAGAGGGGAGCAGTACTTC
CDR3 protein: CASSSGGRGEQYF

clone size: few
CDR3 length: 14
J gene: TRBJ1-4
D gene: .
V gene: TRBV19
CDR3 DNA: TGTGCCAGTCGGGACGGGACAACTAATGAAAAACTGTTTTTT
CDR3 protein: CASRDGTTNEKLFF

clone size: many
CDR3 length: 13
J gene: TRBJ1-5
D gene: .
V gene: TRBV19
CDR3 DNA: TGTGCCAGTAGTATGGAACATTCACGGCCCCAGCATTTT
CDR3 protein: CASSMEHSRPQHF

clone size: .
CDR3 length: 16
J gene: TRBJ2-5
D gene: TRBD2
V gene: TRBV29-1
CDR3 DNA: TGCAGCGTTGAAACCAGCGGGAGGGCCCGTGGGGAGACCCAGTACTTC
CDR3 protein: CSVETSGRARGETQYF

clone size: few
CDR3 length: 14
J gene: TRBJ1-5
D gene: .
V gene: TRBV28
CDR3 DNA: TGTGCCAGCAGTTTCGCGGACGGGGGCAAGCCCCAGCATTTT
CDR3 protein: CASSFADGGKPQHF

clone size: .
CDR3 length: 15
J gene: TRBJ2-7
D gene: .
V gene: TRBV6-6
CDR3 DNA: TGTGCCAGCAGTTACGAGGCAGCGATATACTACGAGCAGTACTTC
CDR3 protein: CASSYEAAIYYEQYF

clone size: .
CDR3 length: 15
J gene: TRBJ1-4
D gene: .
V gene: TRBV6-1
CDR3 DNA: TGTGCCAGCAGTGGCAGGTTACCAACTAATGAAAAACTGTTTTTT
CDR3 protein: CASSGRLPTNEKLFF

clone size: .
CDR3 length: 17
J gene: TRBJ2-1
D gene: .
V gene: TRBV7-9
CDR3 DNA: TGTGCCAGCAGCTCAAAGAGAAGCAGTGCTCGAAACAATGAGCAGTTCTTC
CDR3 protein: CASSSKRSSARNNEQFF

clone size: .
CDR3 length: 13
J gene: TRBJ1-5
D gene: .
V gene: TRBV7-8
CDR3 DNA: TGTGCCAGCAGCCCGGCTGCAGTCGGTCCCCAGCATTTT
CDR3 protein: CASSPAAVGPQHF

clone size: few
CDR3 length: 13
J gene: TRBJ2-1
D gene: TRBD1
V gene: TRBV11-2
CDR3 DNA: TGTGCCAGCTCCAGGACAGGGCTCGATGAGCAGTTCTTC
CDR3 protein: CASSRTGLDEQFF

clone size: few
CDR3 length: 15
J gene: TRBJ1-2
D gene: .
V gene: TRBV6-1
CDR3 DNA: TGTGCCAGCAGTGTAGAAACTTGGGTGGAGTATGGCTACACCTTC
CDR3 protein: CASSVETWVEYGYTF

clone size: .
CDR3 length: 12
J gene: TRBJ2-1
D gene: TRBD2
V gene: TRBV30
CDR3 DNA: TGTGCATGGGCGGGAGCGTCTGATGAGCAGTTCTTC
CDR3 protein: CAWAGASDEQFF

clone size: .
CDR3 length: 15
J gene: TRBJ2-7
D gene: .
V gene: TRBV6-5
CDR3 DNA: TGTGCCACCGCCAGCAATCTCGGGACAACCTACGAGCAGTACTTC
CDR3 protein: CATASNLGTTYEQYF

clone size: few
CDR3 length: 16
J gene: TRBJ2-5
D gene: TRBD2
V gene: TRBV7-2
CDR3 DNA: TGTGCCAGCAGCTTACTCGGAGGCGGGAGTTGGGAGACCCAGTACTTC
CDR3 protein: CASSLLGGGSWETQYF

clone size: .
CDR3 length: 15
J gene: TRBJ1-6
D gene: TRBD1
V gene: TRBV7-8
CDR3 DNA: TGTGCCAGCAGCCGGACAGGGACCTATAATTCACCCCTCCACTTT
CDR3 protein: CASSRTGTYNSPLHF

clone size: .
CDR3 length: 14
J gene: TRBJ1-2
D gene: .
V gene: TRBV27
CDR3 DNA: TGTGCCAGCAGTTTTTTAGGGTTCCGTAACGGCTACACCTTC
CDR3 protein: CASSFLGFRNGYTF

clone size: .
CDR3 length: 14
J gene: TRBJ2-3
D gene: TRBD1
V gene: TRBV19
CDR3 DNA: TGTGCCAGCACTCCTACAGGGGGTGTTGATACGCAGTATTTT
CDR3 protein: CASTPTGGVDTQYF

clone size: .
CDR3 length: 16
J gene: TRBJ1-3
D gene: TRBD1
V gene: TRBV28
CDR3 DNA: TGTGCCAGCAGTTTACGACAGGGTGGGGCTGGAAACACCATATATTTT
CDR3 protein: CASSLRQGGAGNTIYF

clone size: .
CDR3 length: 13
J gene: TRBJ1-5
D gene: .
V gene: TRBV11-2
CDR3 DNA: TGTGCCAGCAGCTTTAGCGTAGAACAGCCCCAGCATTTT
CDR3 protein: CASSFSVEQPQHF

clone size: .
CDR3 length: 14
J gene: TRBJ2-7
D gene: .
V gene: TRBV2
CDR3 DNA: TGTGCCAGCACCCCGGACCGATACTCCTACGAGCAGTACTTC
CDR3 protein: CASTPDRYSYEQYF

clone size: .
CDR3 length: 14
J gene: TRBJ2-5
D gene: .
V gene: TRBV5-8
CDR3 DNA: TGTGCCAGCAGCTATCGACGGTTTCAAGAGACCCAGTACTTC
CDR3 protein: CASSYRRFQETQYF

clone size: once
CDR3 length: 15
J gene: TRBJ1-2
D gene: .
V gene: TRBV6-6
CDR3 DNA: TGTGCCAGCAGTCCACCGGGGGGAAAGGAGGATGGCTACACCTTC
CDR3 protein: CASSPPGGKEDGYTF

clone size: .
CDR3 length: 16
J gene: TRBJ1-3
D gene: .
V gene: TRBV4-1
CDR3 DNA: TGCGCCAGCAGCCAAGGCGGCCAAAACTCTGGAAACACCATATATTTT
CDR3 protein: CASSQGGQNSGNTIYF

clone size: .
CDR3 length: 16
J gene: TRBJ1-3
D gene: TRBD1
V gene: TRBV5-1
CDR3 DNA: TGCGCCAGCAGCAAAACTCGGACAGGTACTGGAAACACCATATATTTT
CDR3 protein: CASSKTRTGTGNTIYF

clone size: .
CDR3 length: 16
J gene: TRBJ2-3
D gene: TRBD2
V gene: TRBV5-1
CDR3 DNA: TGCGCCAGCGTTGAACTAGCGGGCTCTAGCACAGATACGCAGTATTTT
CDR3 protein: CASVELAGSSTDTQYF

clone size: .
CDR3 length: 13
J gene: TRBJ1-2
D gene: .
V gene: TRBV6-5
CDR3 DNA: TGTGCCAGCAGCGACCCCGGCAGGGGTGGCTACACCTTC
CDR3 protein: CASSDPGRGGYTF

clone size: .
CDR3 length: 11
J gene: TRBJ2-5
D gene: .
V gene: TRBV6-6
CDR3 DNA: TGTGCCAGCAGTCCCGCCGAGACCCAGTACTTC
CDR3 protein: CASSPAETQYF

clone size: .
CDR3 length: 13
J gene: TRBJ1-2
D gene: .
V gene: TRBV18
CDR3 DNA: TGTGCCAGCTCACCCCGGACGGACTATGGCTACACCTTC
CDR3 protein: CASSPRTDYGYTF

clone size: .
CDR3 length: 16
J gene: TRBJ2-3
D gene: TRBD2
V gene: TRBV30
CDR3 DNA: TGTGCCTGGAGTGTAGGGACTAGCGGACTCACAGATACGCAGTATTTT
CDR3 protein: CAWSVGTSGLTDTQYF

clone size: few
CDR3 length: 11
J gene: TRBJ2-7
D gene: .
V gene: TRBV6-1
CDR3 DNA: TGTGCCAGCAGCCTTAGATACGAGCAGTACTTC
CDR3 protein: CASSLRYEQYF

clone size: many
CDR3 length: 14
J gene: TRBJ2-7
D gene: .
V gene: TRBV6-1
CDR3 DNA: TGTGCCAGCAATAAGGTCAAACCGGGCTACGAGCAGTACTTC
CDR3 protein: CASNKVKPGYEQYF

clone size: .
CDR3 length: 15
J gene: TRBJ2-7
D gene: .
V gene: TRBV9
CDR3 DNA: TGTGCCAGCAGCGTAGGAGGCGGGGTTCACTACGAGCAGTACTTC
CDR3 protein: CASSVGGGVHYEQYF

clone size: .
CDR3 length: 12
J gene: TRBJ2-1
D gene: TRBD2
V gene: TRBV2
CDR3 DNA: TGTGCCAGCAGGCGACTAGCCGGTGAGCAGTTCTTC
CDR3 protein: CASRRLAGEQFF

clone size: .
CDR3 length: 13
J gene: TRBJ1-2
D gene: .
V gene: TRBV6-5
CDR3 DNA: TGTGCCAGCAGTTATGGGGGGCACTATGGCTACACCTTC
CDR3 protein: CASSYGGHYGYTF

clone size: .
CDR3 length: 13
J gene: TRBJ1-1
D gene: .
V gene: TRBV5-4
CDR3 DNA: TGTGCCAGCAGCTGGGGTAGCGACTCTGAAGCTTTCTTT
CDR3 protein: CASSWGSDSEAFF

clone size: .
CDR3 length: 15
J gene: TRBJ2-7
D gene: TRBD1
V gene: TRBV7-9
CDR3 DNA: TGTGCCAGCAGCTTAGGAGGGGGCGCCGCCTACGAGCAGTACTTC
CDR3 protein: CASSLGGGAAYEQYF

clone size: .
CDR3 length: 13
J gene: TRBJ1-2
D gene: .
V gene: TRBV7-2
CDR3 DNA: TGTGCCAGCAGCCAGGACAGTAACTATGGCTACACCTTC
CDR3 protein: CASSQDSNYGYTF

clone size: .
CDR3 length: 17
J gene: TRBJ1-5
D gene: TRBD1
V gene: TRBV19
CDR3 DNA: TGTGCCAGTAGTCTCCGGGACAGGGGGTTACTCAATCAGCCCCAGCATTTT
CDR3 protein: CASSLRDRGLLNQPQHF

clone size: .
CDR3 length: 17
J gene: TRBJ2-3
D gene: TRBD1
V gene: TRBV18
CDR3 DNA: TGTGCCAGCTCACCTGGGACAGGGGGCTCTGGCACAGATACGCAGTATTTT
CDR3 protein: CASSPGTGGSGTDTQYF

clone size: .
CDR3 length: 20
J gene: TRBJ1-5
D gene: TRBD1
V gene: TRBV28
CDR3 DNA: TGTGCCAGCAGTCCCCAACCCGGGACAGGGGGCGCCGGTCGCAATCAGCCCCAGCATTTT
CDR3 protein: CASSPQPGTGGAGRNQPQHF

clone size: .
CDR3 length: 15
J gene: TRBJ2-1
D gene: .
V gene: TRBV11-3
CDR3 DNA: TGTGCCAGCAGCTTAGACGGGGGCAACTACAATGAGCAGTTCTTC
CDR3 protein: CASSLDGGNYNEQFF

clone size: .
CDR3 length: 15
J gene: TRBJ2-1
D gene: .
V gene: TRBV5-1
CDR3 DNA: TGCGCCAGCAGCTTGAAAGGGGTGGGGATCAATGAGCAGTTCTTC
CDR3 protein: CASSLKGVGINEQFF

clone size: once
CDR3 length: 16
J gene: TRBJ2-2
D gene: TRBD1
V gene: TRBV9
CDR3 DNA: TGTGCCAGCAGCGGCGGGACAGGGGGGAACACCGGGGAGCTGTTTTTT
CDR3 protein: CASSGGTGGNTGELFF

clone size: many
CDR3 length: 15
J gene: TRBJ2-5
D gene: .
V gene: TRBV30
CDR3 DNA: TGTGCCTGGAGTGTACTCGGACACGGCCAAGAGGCCCAGTACTTC
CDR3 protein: CAWSVLGHGQEAQYF

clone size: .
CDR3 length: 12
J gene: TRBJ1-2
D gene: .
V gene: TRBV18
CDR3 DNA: TGTGCCAGCTCACCTGGGGACACTAGCTACACCTTC
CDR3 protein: CASSPGDTSYTF